Shown below are 20 T cell receptor beta chains from a single sample sequenced in a study of metastatic and nonmetastatic thyroid tumors. Each patient went into thyroid surgery without having received any treatment. TCRdb re-clonotyped the PCR reads through MiXCR. The sample yields around 6,700 clones, roughly 32% seen once. The source material was adjacent normal tissue. The receptor set was obtained from a female donor with papillary thyroid cancer or a benign thyroid nodule (not recorded which). Some clones in this sample may be carry-over from other donors' samples.

The chain has TRBV2 and TRBJ2-7; TRBD2 matches 7 bases. There are 13 residues in the CDR3. V trimming: 5 bases; J trimming: 3 bases; junction bases outside the gene matches: 4. Germline V gene sequence: CDR1 SNHLY, CDR2 FYNNEI. The CDR3 nucleotides read TGTGCCAGCAGTTTAAGGACTAGCTACGAGCAGTACTTC. It codes for CASSLRTSYEQYF. Full variable domain (outside the CDR3, taken from reference TRBV2 and TRBJ2-7): EPEVTQTPSHQVTQMGQEVILRCVPISNHLYFYWYRQILGQKVEFLVSFYNNEISEKSEIFDDQFSVERPDGSNFTLKIRSTKLEDSAMYFCASSLRTSYEQYFGPGTRLTVT.

The chain employs TRBV20-1 and TRBJ2-3; tentative D call: TRBD2 (6 bases). Germline CDR1 and CDR2: DFQATT and SNEGSKA (reference sequence). The CDR3 extends over 15 amino acids. V was shortened by 3 bases and J by 0 bases, with 13 bases between the two germline ends. CDR3 nucleotide sequence: TGCAGTGCTAGGAGTTGGGCGGGGAGCACAGATACGCAGTATTTT. It encodes CSARSWAGSTDTQYF.

Of note for this clone: One junction end disagrees with the germline gene, perhaps due to a read error. The chain employs TRBV6-1 and TRBJ2-5, with D possibly matching TRBD1 (5 bases). The germline gives CDR1 MNHNS, CDR2 SASEGT. CDR3 size: 15 residues. For the CDR3, the DNA is TGCGCCAGCAGCGTATACAGGAGTTCCCAAGGGACCCAGTACTTC. Its protein product is CASSVYRSSQGTQYF.

V usage is TRBV2 and J usage is TRBJ2-1, with D hard to call. The V gene lost 7 bases and the J gene lost 0 bases, with 13 bases spanning the gap. Looked up from germline, CDR1 is SNHLY and CDR2 is FYNNEI. The CDR3 extends over 15 amino acids. The CDR3 here is CASKEDRFSYNEQFF. The CDR3 DNA follows: TGTGCCAGCAAGGAAGATCGCTTCTCCTACAATGAGCAGTTCTTC.

This chain links TRBV4-2 with TRBJ1-6; TRBD1 matches 7 bases. The J segment lost 8 bases and the V segment lost 1 base, leaving 5 bases of the junction unmatched. This CDR3 has 15 amino acids. The germline V gene encodes CDR1 LGHNA and CDR2 YNFKEQ. The CDR3 region has the DNA TGTGCCAGCAGCCAAGGACAGGGCCGTTATTCACCCCTCCACTTT. The encoded protein is CASSQGQGRYSPLHF.

The J gene is TRBJ2-3, the V gene TRBV2; TRBD2 aligns across 9 bases. Germline-derived CDR1 and CDR2 are SNHLY and FYNNEI. With 11 bases clipped from V and 3 bases from J, the junction kept 12 bases outside the gene matches. The CDR3 contains 15 residues. CDR3: CAGIEGGLATDTQYF. The CDR3 DNA follows: TGTGCCGGCATAGAAGGGGGACTAGCAACAGATACGCAGTATTTT.

The chain links TRBV6-2 or TRBV6-3 to TRBJ2-1; TRBD2 aligns across 10 bases. The CDR3 covers 19 residues. Germline V lookup: CDR1 MNHEY, CDR2 SVGEGT. The trim removed 4 bases at V and 10 bases at J, leaving 22 bases unmatched. The DNA for the CDR3 is TGTGCCAGCAGTTCTCCAACCCAATTGACTAGCGGGTGGGAAGTGGAGCAGTTCTTC. Its translation: CASSSPTQLTSGWEVEQFF.

This clone was detected a few times. The genes are TRBV2 and TRBJ2-7, with no clear D. From germline, CDR1 is SNHLY and CDR2 FYNNEI. The CDR3 runs 12 residues. The V and J ends lost 8 bases and 3 bases respectively, with 11 bases between them. This CDR3 reads CASAVSYYEQYF. CDR3 sequence (DNA): TGTGCCAGCGCAGTCTCCTACTACGAGCAGTACTTC.

The chain is built from TRBV2 and TRBJ2-7; 8 positions agree with TRBD2. The CDR3 has 14 residues. CDR1 SNHLY and CDR2 FYNNEI come from the germline V gene. V shed 6 bases and J 2 bases; nucleotides not matched to a gene: 6. The CDR3 DNA follows: TGTGCCAGCAGCAAAGAGGGACTAGCCTACGAGCAGTACTTC. Translation: CASSKEGLAYEQYF.

This chain links TRBV6-1 with TRBJ2-7, with TRBD2 matching 13 bases. CDR1 MNHNS and CDR2 SASEGT come from the germline V gene. With 1 base clipped from V and 2 bases from J, the junction kept 2 bases outside the gene matches. The CDR3 has 16 residues. The CDR3 DNA reads as TGTGCCAGCAGTGAAGGACTAGCGGGAGGTCCCTACGAGCAGTACTTC. Residues: CASSEGLAGGPYEQYF.

A few counts support this clone. V is TRBV7-9 and J is TRBJ1-2; 8 bases are shared with TRBD1. The CDR3 extends over 18 amino acids. The germline V gene encodes CDR1 SEHNR and CDR2 FQNEAQ (reference sequence). Losses at the gene ends were 3 bases for V and 3 bases for J; bases not matched to a gene: 15. DNA of the CDR3: TGTGCCAGCAGCTTTTCCTCTTTGGGACAGGCGGGGGACTATGGCTACACCTTC. The encoded protein is CASSFSSLGQAGDYGYTF.

The sample holds a few counts of this clone. J is TRBJ1-1 and V is TRBV28; 8 nucleotides align to TRBD1. This CDR3 is 16 amino acids long. The germline V gene has CDR1 MDHEN and CDR2 SYDVKM. V was clipped by 7 bases and J by 3 bases; unmatched bases: 13. The CDR3 region has the DNA TGTGCCAGCACCGCACCAGGGGGCAAGGCGGACACTGAAGCTTTCTTT. Its protein product is CASTAPGGKADTEAFF.

On this clone itself: The CDR3 does not end in the conserved phenylalanine or tryptophan, so this is likely a read error. The V gene is TRBV6-1, the J gene TRBJ1-4, with no clear D. The CDR3 contains 12 residues. The V gene's germline CDR1 is MNHNS and CDR2 SASEGT. CDR3 protein: CSSSPTNEKLFV. Written as DNA, the CDR3 is TGTTCCAGCAGCCCCACGAATGAAAAACTGTTTGTA.

This clone occurred a few times. The chain uses TRBV28 and TRBJ2-1; TRBD2 aligns across 8 bases. The CDR3 is 14 amino acids. Germline V CDR1 and CDR2: MDHEN, SYDVKM. The CDR3 protein is CASGTGGFYNEQFF. CDR3 sequence (DNA): TGTGCTTCAGGGACGGGAGGGTTCTACAATGAGCAGTTCTTC.

The V and J genes are TRBV12-3 or TRBV12-4 and TRBJ2-3, with 14 bases aligning to TRBD2. V lost 6 bases, J lost 10 bases, and 0 bases stayed unmatched. CDR3 length equals 12 residues. The CDR3 DNA is TGTGCCAGCAGGGGACTAGCGGGGGCGCAGTATTTT. It codes for CASRGLAGAQYF.

This clone was seen only a few times. J is TRBJ2-7 and V is TRBV6-1; 12 bases line up with TRBD1. Looked up from germline, CDR1 is MNHNS and CDR2 is SASEGT. This CDR3 is built from 16 residues. V shed 6 bases and J 4 bases; nucleotides not matched to a gene: 10. The CDR3 DNA reads TGTGCCAGCAGCCTGAGGCCGGGACAGGGGGCTTACGAGCAGTACTTC. It encodes CASSLRPGQGAYEQYF.

The V and J genes are TRBV20-1 and TRBJ1-6; D unclear. In germline, CDR1 is DFQATT, CDR2 SNEGSKA (reference sequence). The CDR3 contains 12 residues. Trimming took 3 bases from V and 9 from J, leaving 9 bases between them. This CDR3 is CSASDGPSPLHF. For the CDR3, the DNA is TGCAGTGCTAGTGATGGGCCTTCACCCCTCCACTTT.

CDR3 bases: TGTGCCAGCAGTGAAGGGGCTAGCGGGGGGCCCGGGGAGCTGTTTTTT. Translated: CASSEGASGGPGELFF. The J gene is TRBJ2-2, the V gene TRBV2; 11 bases are shared with TRBD2. This CDR3 region has 16 residues. The J segment lost 6 bases and the V segment lost 1 base, leaving 4 bases of the junction unmatched. Germline V gives CDR1 SNHLY, CDR2 FYNNEI.

In this sample, this clone turned up a few times. The gene calls are TRBV6-1 and TRBJ2-7; 7 nucleotides line up with TRBD2. The CDR3 is 15 residues long. Germline V gene lookup returns CDR1 MNHNS and CDR2 SASEGT. V lost 4 bases to trimming and J lost 2 bases; unmatched junction nucleotides: 8. In nucleotides, the CDR3 is TGTGCCAGCAGTGGGGATGGGGGGGTCGCCTACGAGCAGTACTTC. It specifies CASSGDGGVAYEQYF.

This chain connects TRBV6-1 to TRBJ2-4, with 8 bases aligning to TRBD1. CDR3 length: 17 residues. V shed 6 bases and J 0 bases; nucleotides not matched to a gene: 10. Germline V gene lookup returns CDR1 MNHNS and CDR2 SASEGT. CDR3: CASSQATGGEAKNIQYF. In DNA, the CDR3 is TGTGCCAGCAGCCAAGCTACAGGGGGAGAAGCCAAAAACATTCAGTACTTC.